These T cell receptor beta chains were read from a single sample in a study of shared clonotypes between healthy human individuals. Assay: immunoSEQ multiplex PCR; the TCRdb copy retains only in-frame clones and omits some. Of millions of clones listed, 85% to 95% are singletons. Sequenced material: naive CD4+ T cells sorted from blood. The origin of the receptors is a man aged 18 to 35 in good health. CDR3s leave out the opening cysteine and the closing phenylalanine or tryptophan. The order of the fields is J gene, V gene, CDR3 protein.

TRBJ2-5,TRBV7-8,ASSPRTSGETQY
TRBJ1-2,TRBV5-6,ASSPQGVRDRYGYT
TRBJ2-5,TRBV11-2,ASKVLATAGTQY
TRBJ2-7,TRBV18,ASSEGRGGYEQY
TRBJ1-3,TRBV5-6,ASSLYRVEGSSGNTIY
TRBJ2-3,TRBV10-3,AISESGTSGTDTQY
TRBJ1-5,TRBV18,ASSTNSPYSNQPQH
TRBJ1-6,TRBV10-3,AAAGGTNSPLH
TRBJ1-2,TRBV7-2,ASSSQSSPLRDSSYGYT
TRBJ2-2,TRBV18,ASSRTGELF
TRBJ2-1,TRBV7-2,ASSWTRSSNEQF
TRBJ1-2,TRBV7-9,ASSFPDRGGSGYT
TRBJ1-5,TRBV30,AWSVGPNQPQH
TRBJ2-5,TRBV6-6,ASSFRSQTQY
TRBJ2-1,TRBV28,ASSPHVMSGKGQF
TRBJ2-7,TRBV27,ASRTDSSYEQY
TRBJ2-7,TRBV5-6,ASSTNQGEQY
TRBJ1-5,TRBV10-2,ASRAGRSSGNQPQH
TRBJ1-2,TRBV5-1,ASSFEQNYGYT
TRBJ2-3,TRBV4-3,ASSQERGRATDTQY
TRBJ1-1,TRBV14,ASSQVKAGKAF
TRBJ1-1,TRBV7-2,ASSLARGGGEAF